Listed below are T cell receptor beta chains from one sample, sequenced in a study of identical twins. TCRdb reanalysed the 5' RACE reads using MiXCR and keeps one entry per CDR3 protein. The sample shows about 500,000 distinct CDR3 sequences, over 11% of them seen only once. These sequences were also reported in another study, on yellow fever vaccine responses in identical twins.

What was sequenced was CD4+ T cells sorted from blood. Source of these receptors: a woman between 18 and 29 years old in good health. CDR3s include the opening cysteine and the closing phenylalanine or tryptophan.

V,CDR3
TRBV5-6,CASSLAPSGVQETQYF
TRBV4-3,CASSRILLAGGVGELFF
TRBV12-3/TRBV12-4,CASSTWGETQYF
TRBV24-1,CATSERASGDNEQFF
TRBV29-1,CSGRWAGDTQYF
TRBV12-3/TRBV12-4,CASRATGGSTEAFF
TRBV7-2,CASSSIAGAGNEQFF
TRBV28,CASSLRAGANEQFF
TRBV15,CATSRRSGTGNTEAFF
TRBV6-2/TRBV6-3,CASSRTFLRDTGSDTQYF
TRBV5-8,CASSRGLRGSGNTIYF
TRBV25-1,CASSPWQGGRVETQYF
TRBV25-1,CASSGGYRQETQYF
TRBV6-1,CASSRTGAGSPLHF
TRBV7-2,CASSSHDSGRGETQYF
TRBV29-1,CSVAGGDTQYF
TRBV23-1,CASSQTDRGYFGEQYF
TRBV28,CASSRGQGANQPQHF
TRBV5-6,CASRLTGTSGDRETQYF
TRBV7-6,CASSAGPGGGPYEQYF
TRBV5-1,CASSPGEGGLGGYTF
TRBV28,CASSRLAGNNEQFF
TRBV5-1,CASSLGQRELFF
TRBV6-1,CASRSSGSRDYNEQFF
TRBV4-2,CASSQDKASNQPQHF
TRBV5-1,CASSLGDEKLFF
TRBV9,CASSVGLPGNGELFF
TRBV4-3,CASSQSLAGAINEQFF
TRBV6-2/TRBV6-3,CASSYRDPNTGELFF
TRBV20-1,CSAGDTSTDTQYF
TRBV12-3/TRBV12-4,CASSNLRDSKATQYF
TRBV29-1,CSVGGHSSSYEQYF
TRBV5-1,CASSLIGGEGEQYF
TRBV18,CASSPQSSRRRDEQYF
TRBV10-3,CAIRGAGSQETQYF
TRBV3-1,CASSLAGRGTEAFF
TRBV12-3/TRBV12-4,CASSSLYPPYEQYF
TRBV12-3/TRBV12-4,CASSYRTGAGEQYF
TRBV28,CASSPTASAGAYEQYF
TRBV6-5,CASSLRTSGAYNEQFF
TRBV10-2,CASSESRGSSYNEQFF
TRBV28,CASSSPGLAIYEQYF
TRBV20-1,CSATQGVYEQYF